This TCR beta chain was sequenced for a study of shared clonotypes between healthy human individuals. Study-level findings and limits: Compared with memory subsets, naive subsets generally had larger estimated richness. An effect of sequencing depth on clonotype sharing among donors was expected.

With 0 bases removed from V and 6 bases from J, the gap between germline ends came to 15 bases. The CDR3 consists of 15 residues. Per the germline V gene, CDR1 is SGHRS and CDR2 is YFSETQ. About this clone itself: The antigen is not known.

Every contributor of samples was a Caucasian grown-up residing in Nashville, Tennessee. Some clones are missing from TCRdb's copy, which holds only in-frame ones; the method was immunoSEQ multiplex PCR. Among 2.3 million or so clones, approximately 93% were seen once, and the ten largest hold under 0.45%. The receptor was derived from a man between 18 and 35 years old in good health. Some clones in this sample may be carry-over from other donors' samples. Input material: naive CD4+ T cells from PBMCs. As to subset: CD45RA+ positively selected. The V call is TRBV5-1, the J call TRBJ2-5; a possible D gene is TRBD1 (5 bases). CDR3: CASSLDPRAVQTQYF. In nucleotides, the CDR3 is TGCGCCAGCAGCTTGGATCCCAGGGCTGTACAGACCCAGTACTTC.